The 19 T cell receptor beta chains in this list originate from one sample, sequenced in a study of identical twins (dated by TCRdb to 2016 to 2017). Preparation of the library involved 5' RACE. The sample was run on an Illumina HiSeq 2000. TCRdb's own reprocessing of the public reads used fastp at Q25 and MiXCR and kept productive beta chains. For every CDR3 protein sequence, its rows merge into one entry that carries the most common genes and DNA. The sample yields 300,000 to 400,000 distinct CDR3 sequences; 9% to 15% were counted once. 7.2% of the sample is taken by the ten largest. The same specimen was also included in a second study, on yellow fever vaccine responses in identical twins.

Sequencing was done on a sample of CD8+ T cells sorted from blood. The receptors derive from a woman aged 18-35 years in good health.

This clonotype was observed at least ten times. The V call is TRBV5-1, the J call TRBJ2-7; D is undetermined. V was clipped by 0 bases and J by 2 bases, with 9 bases between them. The CDR3 runs to 14 residues. In germline, CDR1 is SGHRS, CDR2 YFSETQ. The CDR3 here is CASSLVSPPYEQYV. The CDR3 DNA sequence: TGCGCCAGCAGCTTGGTTAGCCCCCCCTACGAGCAGTACGTC.

This clonotype came up a few times. The CDR3 sequence is CASRSDRGGYTDTQYF. CDR3 nucleotides: TGTGCCAGCAGATCCGACAGAGGGGGATACACAGATACGCAGTATTTT. V and J are TRBV7-3 and TRBJ2-3, with D tentatively TRBD1 (6 bases). CDR1 is SGHTA, CDR2 FQGTGA, per germline. The CDR3 totals 16 residues. The V end was cut by 6 bases, the J end by 2 bases, with 18 bases between.

The rearrangement joins TRBV14 to TRBJ1-2; D gene ambiguous. The CDR3 extends over 17 amino acids. CDR1 is SGHDN, CDR2 FVKESK, per germline. V lost 0 bases, J lost 4 bases, and 18 bases lay in between. CDR3 in DNA: TGTGCCAGCAGCCAAGAAGCTTCACCCACCCCATTCTATGGCTACACCTTC. Translation: CASSQEASPTPFYGYTF.

This clonotype has more than one count but fewer than ten. This rearrangement joins TRBV6-5 to TRBJ2-5; D is perhaps TRBD1 (6 bases). Germline V gene data show CDR1 as MNHEY and CDR2 as SVGAGI. This CDR3 has 14 amino acids. Trimming left V 6 bases short and J 5 bases short, with 16 bases between. The CDR3 loop is CASSYGDRRETQYF. The CDR3 DNA follows: TGTGCCAGCAGCTACGGCGACAGGCGGGAGACCCAGTACTTC.

This clonotype was counted between two and nine times. The chain recombines TRBV28 with TRBJ2-7; 9 bases align to TRBD1. In germline, CDR1 is MDHEN, CDR2 SYDVKM. V shed 3 bases and J 2 bases; nucleotides not matched to a gene: 20. CDR3 length: 20 residues. The CDR3 loop is CASSLATLLPGQGTPYEQYF. The CDR3 nucleotides are TGTGCCAGCAGTTTGGCTACCCTACTCCCGGGACAGGGCACCCCCTACGAGCAGTACTTC.

This clonotype is a singleton in its sample. Compared with germline, one end of the junction differs, possibly owing to a read error. The CDR3 region is CPSTGQQVKAEAFF. The CDR3 DNA follows: TGTCCCAGCACCGGACAGCAGGTGAAGGCTGAAGCTTTCTTT. The V gene is TRBV6-1, the J gene TRBJ1-1; D possibly corresponds to TRBD1 (6 bases). Germline CDR1 and CDR2: MNHNS and SASEGT. This CDR3 spans 14 amino acids.

The sample holds a few counts of this clonotype. The chain employs TRBV11-1 and TRBJ2-1; D might be TRBD1 or TRBD2, each matching 5 bases. In germline, CDR1 is SGHAT, CDR2 FQDESV (reference sequence). The CDR3 length is 19 residues. V lost 3 bases, J lost 4 bases, and 25 bases lay in between. CDR3 DNA sequence: TGTGCCAGCAGCTTGCACCGCGCAAAAGGGACCATCTTTTACAATGAGCAGTTCTTC. Translated: CASSLHRAKGTIFYNEQFF.

This clonotype appeared a few times. V usage is TRBV20-1 and J usage is TRBJ2-7; D gene unclear. In germline, CDR1 is DFQATT, CDR2 SNEGSKA (reference sequence). The CDR3 covers 13 residues. Trimming took off 3 bases at V and 0 bases at J, with 9 bases between the two ends. CDR3 DNA: TGCAGTGCTAGTAGTGGTAGCTCCTACGAGCAGTACGTC. It yields the protein CSASSGSSYEQYV.

This clonotype was seen a few times. This rearrangement joins TRBV12-3 or TRBV12-4 to TRBJ1-6; 11 bases fit TRBD1. V lost 5 bases, J lost 11 bases, and 11 bases stayed unmatched. This CDR3 has 16 amino acids. CDR3 nucleotides: TGTGCCAGCAGTCTCGGGACAGGGGGGATGTTTACACCCCTCCACTTT. It is translated as CASSLGTGGMFTPLHF.

This clonotype was found a few times. V is TRBV4-1 and J is TRBJ2-4; perhaps TRBD2 as D (5 bases). This CDR3 comprises 15 residues. Germline V gene lookup returns CDR1 MGHRA and CDR2 YSYEKL. The ends were cut back, 0 bases at V and 7 bases at J, with 13 bases in the middle. Here the CDR3 reads CASSQDGLAFNIQYF. CDR3 sequence (DNA): TGCGCCAGCAGCCAAGATGGGCTAGCTTTTAACATTCAGTACTTC.

This chain uses TRBV20-1 with TRBJ2-5; no firm D call. The CDR3 loop spans 15 amino acids. The V and J ends lost 1 base and 0 bases respectively, with 12 bases between them. CDR1 is DFQATT and CDR2 is SNEGSKA in the germline V gene (reference sequence). For the CDR3, the DNA is TGCAGTGCTAGAGTTGAAGCGAACAACCAAGAGACCCAGTACTTC. Translating gives CSARVEANNQETQYF.

The CDR3 DNA reads as TGCGCCAGCAGCCAGAACTCGGGGACCTACGAGCAGTACTTC. Encoded protein: CASSQNSGTYEQYF. The chain couples TRBV4-1 to TRBJ2-7; weak D call: TRBD2 (5 bases). Deletions cut 3 bases from V and 2 bases from J, with 11 bases between. This CDR3 contains 14 residues. Germline CDR1 MGHRA, CDR2 YSYEKL.

The sample holds many counts of this clonotype. This rearrangement joins TRBV4-2 to TRBJ2-5; D gene ambiguous. V dropped 1 base and J dropped 5 bases, with 11 bases sitting between them. Germline assignment: CDR1 LGHNA and CDR2 YNFKEQ. The CDR3 runs to 14 residues. CDR3 in amino acids: CASSQGSETETQYF. The CDR3 coding sequence is TGTGCCAGCAGCCAAGGGTCTGAAACGGAGACCCAGTACTTC.

The rearrangement links TRBV5-1 to TRBJ2-1; 7 nucleotides align to TRBD2. This CDR3 comprises 15 residues. Looked up from germline, CDR1 is SGHRS and CDR2 is YFSETQ. V lost 0 bases, J lost 3 bases, and 3 bases stayed unmatched. CDR3 residues: CASSLDASGYNEQFF. In DNA, the CDR3 is TGCGCCAGCAGCTTGGATGCTAGCGGCTACAATGAGCAGTTCTTC.

This sequence joins TRBV2 and TRBJ2-3; 9 bases fit TRBD2. J gave up 1 base and V 7 bases, and 0 bases lay outside the gene matches. CDR1 and CDR2 from the germline V gene are SNHLY and FYNNEI. The CDR3 extends over 13 amino acids. The CDR3 spells CASTSGGTDTQYF. For the CDR3, the DNA is TGTGCCAGCACTAGCGGGGGCACAGATACGCAGTATTTT.

This clonotype was picked up a small number of times. This chain connects TRBV10-3 to TRBJ2-7, with 7 bases lining up with TRBD2. Trimming removed 0 bases from V and 0 bases from J; junction bases left unmatched: 5. Germline values: CDR1 ENHRY, CDR2 SYGVKD. The CDR3 sequence is 16 residues long. In nucleotides, the CDR3 is TGTGCCATCAGTGAGTCTGGGAGGGTCGACTCCTACGAGCAGTACTTC. It is translated as CAISESGRVDSYEQYF.

This clonotype appeared many times. The rearrangement joins TRBV29-1 to TRBJ2-2; 7 bases line up with TRBD1. Germline V gene sequence: CDR1 SQVTM, CDR2 ANQGSEA. Trimming cost V 7 bases and J 3 bases; bases outside gene matches: 5. The CDR3 spans 13 residues. The CDR3 DNA sequence: TGCAGCGCGCCGGGACAGTACACCGGGGAGCTGTTTTTT. Its protein is CSAPGQYTGELFF.

The rearrangement joins TRBV27 to TRBJ1-2; maybe TRBD1 (5 bases). The germline gives CDR1 MNHEY, CDR2 SMNVEV (reference sequence). The length of the CDR3 is 12 residues. The V and J ends lost 11 bases and 3 bases respectively, with 13 bases between them. In DNA, the CDR3 is TGTGCCCCCCGGGGGGTAGACTATGGCTACACCTTC. Encoded protein: CAPRGVDYGYTF.

A few counts support this clonotype. V and J are TRBV12-3 or TRBV12-4 and TRBJ2-2; possibly TRBD1 for D (6 bases). Trimming stripped 7 bases from V and 5 bases from J, with 17 bases between. There are 15 residues in the CDR3. The CDR3, as DNA: TGTGCCAGCACCGAAGGGGGACCCGGGACCGGGGAGCTGTTTTTT. It is translated as CASTEGGPGTGELFF.